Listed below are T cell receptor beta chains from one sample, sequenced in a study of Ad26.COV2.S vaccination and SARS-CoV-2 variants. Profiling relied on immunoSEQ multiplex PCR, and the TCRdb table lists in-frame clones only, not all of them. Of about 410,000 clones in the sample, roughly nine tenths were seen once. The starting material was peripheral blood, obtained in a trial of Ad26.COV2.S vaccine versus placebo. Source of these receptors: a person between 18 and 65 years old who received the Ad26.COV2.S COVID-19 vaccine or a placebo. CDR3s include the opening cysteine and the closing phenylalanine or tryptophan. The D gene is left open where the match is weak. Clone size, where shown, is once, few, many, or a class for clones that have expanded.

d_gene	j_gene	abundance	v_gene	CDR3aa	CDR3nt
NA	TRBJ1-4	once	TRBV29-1	CSGVDSNEKLFF	TGCAGCGGGGTGGACAGCAATGAAAAACTGTTTTTT
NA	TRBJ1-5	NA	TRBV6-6	CASSYSTQPNQPQHF	TGTGCCAGCAGTTACTCGACACAGCCCAATCAGCCCCAGCATTTT
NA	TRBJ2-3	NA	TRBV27	CASSLLGSTDTQYF	TGTGCCAGCAGTTTATTAGGGAGCACAGATACGCAGTATTTT
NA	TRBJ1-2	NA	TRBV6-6	CASRAGGASDGYTF	TGTGCCAGCAGAGCGGGGGGGGCGTCGGATGGCTACACCTTC
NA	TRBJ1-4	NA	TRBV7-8	CASSRSGTENEKLFF	TGTGCCAGCAGCAGAAGCGGGACTGAAAATGAAAAACTGTTTTTT
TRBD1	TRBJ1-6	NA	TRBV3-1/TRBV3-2	CASSQSTGDYNSPLHF	TGTGCCAGCAGCCAATCTACAGGGGACTATAATTCACCCCTCCACTTT
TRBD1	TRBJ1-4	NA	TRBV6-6	CASSLATGGLGKLFF	TGTGCCAGCAGCCTTGCTACAGGGGGCCTGGGGAAACTGTTTTTT
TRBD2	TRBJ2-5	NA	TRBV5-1	CASSLAGGKETQYF	TGCGCCAGCAGTCTAGCGGGGGGTAAGGAGACCCAGTACTTC
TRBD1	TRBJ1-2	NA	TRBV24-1	CATSDHSTGDGYTF	TGTGCCACCAGTGATCATAGTACAGGGGATGGCTACACCTTC
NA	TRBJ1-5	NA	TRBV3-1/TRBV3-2	CASSQGSGNQPQHF	TGTGCCAGCAGCCAAGGATCGGGCAATCAGCCCCAGCATTTT
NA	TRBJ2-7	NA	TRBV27	CASSSRDTRSYEQYF	TGTGCCAGCAGTAGCCGGGACACTCGCTCCTACGAGCAGTACTTC
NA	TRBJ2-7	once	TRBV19	CASSTGLSYEQYF	TGTGCCAGTAGTACCGGACTTTCCTACGAGCAGTACTTC
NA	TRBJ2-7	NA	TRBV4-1	CASSRFYLSSYEQYF	TGCGCCAGCAGCCGGTTTTACCTTAGCTCCTACGAGCAGTACTTC
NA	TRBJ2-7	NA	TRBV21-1	CASSKVRGISYEQYF	TGTGCCAGCAGCAAAGTGCGGGGGATCTCCTACGAGCAGTACTTC
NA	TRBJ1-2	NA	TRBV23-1	CASTPAGILGYTF	TGCGCCAGCACCCCCGCGGGAATCTTGGGCTACACCTTC
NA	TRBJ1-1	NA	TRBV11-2	CASSLDGETERNLNTEAFF	TGTGCCAGCAGCTTAGATGGGGAGACAGAGCGTAATCTGAACACTGAAGCTTTCTTT
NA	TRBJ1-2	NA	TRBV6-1	CASSEAGLYGYTF	TGTGCCAGCAGTGAAGCGGGTTTATATGGCTACACCTTC
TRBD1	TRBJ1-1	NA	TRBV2	CASSGGQEGRSTEAFF	TGTGCCAGCAGTGGGGGACAGGAAGGCAGGAGCACTGAAGCTTTCTTT
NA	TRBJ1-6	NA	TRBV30	CAWNTGGGYNSPLHF	TGTGCCTGGAACACCGGGGGGGGATATAATTCACCCCTCCACTTT
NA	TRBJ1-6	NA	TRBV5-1	CASSQSGLSNSPLHF	TGCGCCAGCAGCCAGTCGGGACTCTCCAATTCACCCCTCCACTTT
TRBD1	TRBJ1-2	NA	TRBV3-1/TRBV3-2	CASSQEDRVGGYTF	TGTGCCAGCAGCCAGGAGGACAGGGTCGGAGGCTACACCTTC
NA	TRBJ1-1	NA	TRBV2	CASTGNGFEAFF	TGTGCCAGCACGGGGAATGGCTTCGAAGCTTTCTTT
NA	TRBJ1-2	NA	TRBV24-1	CATSDGRYGYTF	TGTGCCACCAGTGACGGAAGATATGGCTACACCTTC
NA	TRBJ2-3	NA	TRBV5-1	CASSIADTQYF	TGCGCCAGCTCTATAGCTGATACGCAGTATTTT
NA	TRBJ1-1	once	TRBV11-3	CASSLAGDTEAFF	TGTGCCAGCAGCTTAGCCGGGGACACTGAAGCTTTCTTT
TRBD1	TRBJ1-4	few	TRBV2	CASSSNQGAYEKLFF	TGTGCCAGCAGCTCTAATCAGGGGGCCTATGAAAAACTGTTTTTT
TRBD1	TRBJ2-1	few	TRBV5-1	CASSSPGQGLGEQFF	TGCGCCAGCAGCTCGCCCGGACAGGGGCTAGGTGAGCAGTTCTTC
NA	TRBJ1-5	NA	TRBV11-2	CASSLGTALNQPQHF	TGTGCCAGCAGCTTAGGGACAGCGCTCAATCAGCCCCAGCATTTT
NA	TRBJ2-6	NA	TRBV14	CASSHLNLRSGANVLTF	TGTGCCAGCAGCCATTTAAACCTACGCTCTGGGGCCAACGTCCTGACTTTC
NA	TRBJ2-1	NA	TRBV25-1	CASRQDGGNEQFF	TGTGCCAGCAGACAGGACGGAGGCAATGAGCAGTTCTTC
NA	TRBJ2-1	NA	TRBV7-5	CVRTLNNLSSGGPEQFF	TGTGTCAGAACCCTTAACAATTTAAGCTCGGGGGGACCCGAGCAGTTCTTC
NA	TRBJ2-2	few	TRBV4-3	CASNQGTGELFF	TGCGCCAGCAATCAGGGGACCGGGGAGCTGTTTTTT
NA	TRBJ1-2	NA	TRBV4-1	CASSQDFSGFGNYGYTF	TGCGCCAGCAGCCAAGATTTCAGCGGCTTCGGGAACTATGGCTACACCTTC
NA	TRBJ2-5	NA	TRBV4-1	CASSQRSTGKETQYF	TGCGCCAGCAGCCAAAGGAGTACGGGGAAAGAGACCCAGTACTTC